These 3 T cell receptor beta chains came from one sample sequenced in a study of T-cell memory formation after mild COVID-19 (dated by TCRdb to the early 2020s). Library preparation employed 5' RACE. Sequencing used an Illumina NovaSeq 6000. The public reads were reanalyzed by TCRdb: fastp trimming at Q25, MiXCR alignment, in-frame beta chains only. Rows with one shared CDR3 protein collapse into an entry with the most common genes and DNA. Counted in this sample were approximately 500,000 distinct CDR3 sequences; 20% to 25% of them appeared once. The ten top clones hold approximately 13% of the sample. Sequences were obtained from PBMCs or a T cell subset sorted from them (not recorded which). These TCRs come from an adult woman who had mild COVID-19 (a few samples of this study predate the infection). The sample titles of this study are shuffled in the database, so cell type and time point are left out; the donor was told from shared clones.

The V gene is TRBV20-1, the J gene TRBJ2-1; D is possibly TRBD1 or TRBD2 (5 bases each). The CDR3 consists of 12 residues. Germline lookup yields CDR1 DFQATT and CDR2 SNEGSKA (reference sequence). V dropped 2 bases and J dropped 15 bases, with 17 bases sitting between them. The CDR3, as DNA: TGCAGTGCTAGACCCAGGGACCTGGATGCGTTCTTC. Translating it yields CSARPRDLDAFF.

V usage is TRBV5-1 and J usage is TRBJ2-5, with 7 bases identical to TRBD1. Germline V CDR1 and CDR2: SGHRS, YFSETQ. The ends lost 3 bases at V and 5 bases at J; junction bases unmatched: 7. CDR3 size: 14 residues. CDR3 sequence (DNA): TGCGCCAGCAGCTCGGGACAGTTCCAGGAGACCCAGTACTTC. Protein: CASSSGQFQETQYF.

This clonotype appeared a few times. DNA for the CDR3: TGTGCCACCTCGTGGTCAGGATCTCAGGAGCAGTTCTTC. Amino acids: CATSWSGSQEQFF. V usage is TRBV15 and J usage is TRBJ2-1; D gene unclear. This CDR3 comprises 13 residues. CDR1 and CDR2 from the germline V gene are LNHNV and YYDKDF (reference sequence). V lost 8 bases, J lost 10 bases, and 18 bases lay in between.